Given below is one T cell receptor beta chain in context. The data were obtained in a study of cytomegalovirus exposure and HLA in healthy donors. The PCR contained 60 Vbeta and 13 Jbeta primers. Sequenced by immunoSEQ multiplex PCR; TCRdb stores in-frame clones only, minus some. The repertoire has roughly 180,000 clones, around 82% of them found once; the top ten carry around 0.96%. The CDR3 is 14 amino acids. The V end was cut by 0 bases, the J end by 3 bases, with 8 bases between. Per the germline V gene, CDR1 is MNHEY and CDR2 is SVGAGI. The TCR was taken from a man aged 25-45 years in good health and CMV-seronegative. The genes are TRBV6-5 and TRBJ1-1, with unresolved D. Specimen: PBMCs. The CDR3 here is CASSYSTGYTEAFF. The CDR3 coding sequence is TGTGCCAGCAGTTACTCAACCGGTTACACTGAAGCTTTCTTT.